The entry that follows covers one T cell receptor (beta chain) sequence. This sample is drawn from a study of blood T cell repertoires in COVID-19. Whole-study context: Italy, Spain and the United States were the sources of the convalescent and acute COVID-19 samples. The cDNA or gDNA used as material had been derived from T cells, B-cell-depleted T cells, or PBMCs.

V lost 1 base to trimming and J lost 6 bases, with 18 bases between them. Germline CDR1 and CDR2: SEHNR and FQNEAQ (reference sequence). This CDR3 region has 17 residues. Original processing notes: The assay estimated nucleated cells by amplifying reference gene primers. Assay used: immunoSEQ multiplex PCR; TCRdb lists only in-frame clones, some missing. The V and J calls and clone size are taken from that table; D and trimming were inferred from the DNA. Here the sample spans about 240,000 clones, approximately 85% being singletons. This rearrangement joins TRBV7-9 to TRBJ2-2; perhaps TRBD2 as D (5 bases). Specimen: peripheral blood. This TCR came from an elderly man with acute or convalescent COVID-19. This CDR3 is CASSLGSGVPRAGELFF. The CDR3 coding sequence is TGTGCCAGCAGCTTAGGATCCGGGGTACCCAGAGCCGGGGAGCTGTTTTTT.